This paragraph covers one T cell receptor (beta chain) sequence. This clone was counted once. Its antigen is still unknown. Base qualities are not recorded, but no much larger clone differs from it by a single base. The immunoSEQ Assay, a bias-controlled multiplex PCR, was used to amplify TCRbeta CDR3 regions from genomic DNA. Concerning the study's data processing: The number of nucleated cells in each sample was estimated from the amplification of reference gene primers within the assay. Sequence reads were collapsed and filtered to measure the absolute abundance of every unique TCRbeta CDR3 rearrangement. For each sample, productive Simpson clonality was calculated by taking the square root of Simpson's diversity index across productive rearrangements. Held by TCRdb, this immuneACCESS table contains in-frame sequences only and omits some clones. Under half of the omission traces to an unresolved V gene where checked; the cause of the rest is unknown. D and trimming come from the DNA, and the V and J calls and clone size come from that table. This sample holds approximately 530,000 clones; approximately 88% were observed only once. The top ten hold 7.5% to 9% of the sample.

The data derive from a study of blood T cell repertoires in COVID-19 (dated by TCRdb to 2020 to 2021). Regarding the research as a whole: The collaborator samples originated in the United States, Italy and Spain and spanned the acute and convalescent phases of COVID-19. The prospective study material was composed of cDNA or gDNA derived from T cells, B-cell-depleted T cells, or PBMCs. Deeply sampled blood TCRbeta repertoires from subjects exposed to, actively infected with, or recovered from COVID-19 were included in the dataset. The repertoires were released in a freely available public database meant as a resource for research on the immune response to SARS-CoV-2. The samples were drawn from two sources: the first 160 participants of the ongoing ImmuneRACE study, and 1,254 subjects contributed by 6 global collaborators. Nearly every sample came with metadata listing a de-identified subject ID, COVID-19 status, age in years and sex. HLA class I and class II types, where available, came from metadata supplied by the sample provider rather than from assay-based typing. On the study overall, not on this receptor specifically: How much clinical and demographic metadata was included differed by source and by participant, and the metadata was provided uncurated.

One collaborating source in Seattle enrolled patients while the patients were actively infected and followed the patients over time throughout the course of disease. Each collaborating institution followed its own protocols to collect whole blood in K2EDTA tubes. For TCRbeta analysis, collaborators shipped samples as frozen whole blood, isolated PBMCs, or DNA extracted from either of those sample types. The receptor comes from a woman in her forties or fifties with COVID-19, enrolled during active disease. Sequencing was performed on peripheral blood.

The CDR3 region has the sequence CASSRDHIISSSGNTIYF. DNA sequence: TGCGCCAGCAGCCGAGATCACATCATATCAAGCTCTGGAAACACCATATATTTT. The rearranged chain carries TRBV4-1 and TRBJ1-3; the D gene lacks a confident call. V is shortened by 4 bases, J by 0 bases, and the region joining them spans 19 bases. Spanning cysteine to phenylalanine, the CDR3 consists of 18 amino acids. Just the 54-base CDR3 DNA is kept, in frame starting at base 1. The germline V gene provides CDR1 MGHRA and CDR2 YSYEKL.